A selection of T cell receptor beta chains follows, all from one sample in a study of cytomegalovirus exposure and HLA in healthy donors. Clones were read by immunoSEQ multiplex PCR, and TCRdb kept only the in-frame ones, dropping some. The sample consists of fewer than 300,000 clones, just over 85% of them appearing once. Sequencing input: PBMCs. Every receptor here comes from a middle-aged man in good health and CMV-seropositive. CDR3s include the opening cysteine and the closing phenylalanine or tryptophan. D genes are given only for firm matches. Size is stated for part of the rows, as once, few or many counts, or as a class when the clone is expanded.

v_gene	d_gene	j_gene	abundance	CDR3aa	CDR3nt
TRBV27	TRBD2	TRBJ2-3	-	CASSLRLAGPTDTQYF	TGTGCCAGCAGTTTAAGGCTAGCGGGACCCACAGATACGCAGTATTTT
TRBV5-6	-	TRBJ2-5	-	CASSRPGQGQKETQYF	TGTGCCAGCAGTCGCCCGGGACAAGGACAAAAAGAGACCCAGTACTTC
TRBV4-1	-	TRBJ2-7	-	CASSRPEVFYEQYF	TGCGCCAGCAGCCGGCCAGAGGTATTCTACGAGCAGTACTTC
TRBV7-9	TRBD1	TRBJ2-1	-	CASSPRDRGYNEQFF	TGTGCCAGCAGCCCCCGGGACAGGGGTTACAATGAGCAGTTCTTC
TRBV10-3	-	TRBJ1-4	-	CAISESGRQNEKLFF	TGTGCCATCAGTGAGTCCGGTAGACAGAATGAAAAACTGTTTTTT
TRBV7-3	TRBD2	TRBJ2-1	-	CASSPGTSGYNEQFF	TGTGCCAGCAGCCCAGGGACTAGCGGGTACAATGAGCAGTTCTTC
TRBV6-6	TRBD2	TRBJ2-1	-	CASSSGLAGGGNEQFF	TGTGCCAGCAGTTCGGGACTAGCGGGAGGGGGCAATGAGCAGTTCTTC
TRBV7-9	TRBD2	TRBJ2-7	-	CASSPPSGGGYEQYF	TGTGCCAGCAGCCCACCGAGCGGGGGAGGGTACGAGCAGTACTTC
TRBV11-2	TRBD2	TRBJ2-7	-	CASSLVGGRPYEQYF	TGTGCCAGCAGCTTAGTCGGCGGGAGGCCCTACGAGCAGTACTTC
TRBV18	-	TRBJ2-7	-	CASSPVEASYEQYF	TGTGCCAGCTCACCCGTGGAGGCCTCCTACGAGCAGTACTTC
TRBV7-9	TRBD2	TRBJ2-3	-	CASSLASSGHTDTQYF	TGTGCCAGCAGCTTAGCTTCTAGCGGCCACACAGATACGCAGTATTTT
TRBV7-8	-	TRBJ2-7	-	CASSFLQVVYEQYF	TGTGCCAGCAGCTTCCTACAGGTTGTCTACGAGCAGTACTTC
TRBV5-1	-	TRBJ2-2	-	CASSPTIYTGELFF	TGCGCCAGCAGCCCGACTATATACACCGGGGAGCTGTTTTTT
TRBV6-1	TRBD1	TRBJ1-4	-	CASSERGQGAKLFF	TGTGCCAGCAGTGAGAGGGGACAGGGGGCAAAACTGTTTTTT
TRBV5-1	TRBD2	TRBJ2-7	-	CASSSLGSAGLSYEQYF	TGCGCCAGCAGCTCCCTCGGGTCAGCGGGGTTATCCTACGAGCAGTACTTC
TRBV6-5	TRBD2	TRBJ2-3	-	CASSPLAGITDTQYF	TGTGCCAGCAGCCCCCTAGCGGGGATCACAGATACGCAGTATTTT
TRBV9	TRBD2	TRBJ2-2	-	CASSVGGRTGELFF	TGTGCCAGCAGCGTCGGCGGGAGAACTGGGGAGCTGTTTTTT
TRBV7-2	TRBD1	TRBJ1-1	-	CASSLGRAGGQVEAFF	TGTGCCAGCAGCTTAGGGAGGGCAGGGGGACAGGTTGAAGCGTTCTTT
TRBV7-2	TRBD2	TRBJ2-7	-	CASSWATSGRANEQYF	TGTGCCAGCAGCTGGGCGACTAGCGGGAGGGCGAACGAGCAGTACTTC
TRBV4-3	-	TRBJ2-7	few	CASSQRWGSSYEQYF	TGCGCCAGCAGCCAGCGGTGGGGCAGCTCCTACGAGCAGTACTTC
TRBV7-3	TRBD2	TRBJ2-1	-	CASSLLGSGKYNEQFF	TGTGCCAGCAGCTTATTGGGTAGCGGGAAGTACAATGAGCAGTTCTTC
TRBV9	-	TRBJ2-5	-	CASSAHKQETQYF	TGTGCCAGCAGCGCACACAAACAAGAGACCCAGTACTTC
TRBV27	TRBD1	TRBJ2-1	-	CASSLGTGVANEQFF	TGTGCCAGCTCCCTCGGAACAGGGGTAGCCAATGAGCAGTTCTTC